The next 28 T cell receptor beta chains were all read from a single sample in a study of blood T cell repertoires in COVID-19. Measured with immunoSEQ multiplex PCR; TCRdb has only the in-frame clones, and not every one. This sample yields around 260,000 clones, of which roughly 85% are seen a single time; around 4.5% belongs to the top ten. The sequencing sample was made of PBMCs or T cells enriched from blood (not recorded which). The receptors shown here come from a young woman who had recovered from COVID-19.

This clone has more than one count but fewer than ten. This chain links TRBV27 with TRBJ1-2; 8 bases line up with TRBD1. The germline V gene encodes CDR1 MNHEY and CDR2 SMNVEV (reference sequence). Germline trimming cut 6 bases from V and 5 bases from J; bases unmatched to any gene: 11. This CDR3 is built from 15 residues. CDR3 sequence: CASRAPRTGPYGYTF. The DNA of the CDR3 is TGTGCCAGCAGGGCTCCCCGGACAGGGCCGTATGGCTACACCTTC.

This clone was seen a single time. V and J are TRBV10-1 and TRBJ1-1, with 8 bases matching TRBD1. CDR3 length: 14 amino acids. After removal of 6 bases from V and 1 base from J, the junction contained 4 bases not matched to a gene. Germline CDR1 and CDR2: WNHNN and SYGVQD (reference sequence). The CDR3 DNA follows: TGCGCCAGCAGCCATGGACAGGGGAACACTGAAGCTTTCTTT. Encoded protein: CASSHGQGNTEAFF.

This clone was seen only a few times. The genes are TRBV5-8 and TRBJ2-7; D might be TRBD1 (6 bases). V was pared by 9 bases and J by 2 bases, with 6 bases between. Germline V gene sequence: CDR1 SGHTS, CDR2 YDEGEE. The CDR3 extends over 10 amino acids. The CDR3 nucleotides read TGTGCCACAGGGGCCTACGAGCAGTACTTC. Protein: CATGAYEQYF.

This clone appeared a few times. This chain joins TRBV7-9 and TRBJ1-1; the match to TRBD1 covers 8 bases. This CDR3 contains 14 residues. V shed 3 bases and J 8 bases; nucleotides not matched to a gene: 8. Germline assignment: CDR1 SEHNR and CDR2 FQNEAQ (reference sequence). The CDR3 DNA reads as TGTGCCAGCAGCTTGGGAGGACAGGGAAGGGAAGCTTTCTTT. Its translation: CASSLGGQGREAFF.

This clone was observed a handful of times. For the CDR3, the DNA is TGTGCCACCAGTGATTCAAGGACAGATGGAAAACTGTTTTTT. As protein: CATSDSRTDGKLFF. V and J are TRBV24-1 and TRBJ1-4, with a weak D call TRBD1 (6 bases). The CDR3 contains 14 residues. V dropped 2 bases and J dropped 10 bases, with 13 bases sitting between them. Germline CDR1 reads KGHDR; CDR2 reads SFDVKD.

The CDR3 DNA sequence: TGTGCCAGCAGCCTACGTGGGGCGGCTAACTATGGCTACACCTTC. Protein product: CASSLRGAANYGYTF. This rearrangement joins TRBV3-1 (or the pseudogene TRBV3-2) to TRBJ1-2, with D possibly being TRBD1 (5 bases). The V gene lost 4 bases and the J gene lost 0 bases, with 12 bases spanning the gap. The CDR3 is made up of 15 amino acids. Germline V gives CDR1 LGHDT, CDR2 YNNKEL (reference sequence).

J is TRBJ2-7 and V is TRBV4-2; D is perhaps TRBD1 (5 bases). The germline CDR1 and CDR2 sequences are LGHNA and YNFKEQ. The germline V and J ends were trimmed by 0 bases and 2 bases, with 14 bases remaining between them. The length of the CDR3 is 16 residues. The CDR3 sequence: CASSQEATAKAYEQYF. In nucleotides, the CDR3 is TGTGCCAGCAGCCAAGAGGCGACAGCCAAGGCCTACGAGCAGTACTTC.

This sequence joins TRBV9 and TRBJ1-3, with TRBD1 matching over 8 bases. This CDR3 region has 15 residues. Germline CDR1 and CDR2: SGDLS and YYNGEE. V shed 0 bases, J shed 1 base, and the junction held 0 bases outside the gene matches. The CDR3 bases are TGTGCCAGCAGCGTAGACAGGGGGTCTGGAAACACCATATATTTT. This gives the protein CASSVDRGSGNTIYF.

The chain carries TRBV4-1 and TRBJ2-5; 9 bases match TRBD1. CDR3 length equals 15 residues. V lost 0 bases, J lost 3 bases, and 2 bases stayed unmatched. CDR1 and CDR2 from the germline V gene are MGHRA and YSYEKL. The CDR3 bases are TGCGCCAGCAGCCAAGATAGGGACAGGGAAGAGACCCAGTACTTC. Its protein product is CASSQDRDREETQYF.

J is TRBJ1-2 and V is TRBV7-2; 7 nucleotides align to TRBD1. The J segment lost 5 bases and the V segment lost 0 bases, leaving 9 bases of the junction unmatched. This CDR3 contains 16 residues. Germline V gives CDR1 SGHTA, CDR2 FQGNSA. This CDR3 is CASSLATGALGYGYTF. DNA for the CDR3: TGTGCCAGCAGCTTAGCAACAGGGGCCCTGGGGTATGGCTACACCTTC.

The chain is built from TRBV28 and TRBJ1-3; D not resolved. The CDR3 totals 14 residues. V lost 2 bases and J 1 base, leaving 6 bases between the germline ends. Germline values: CDR1 MDHEN, CDR2 SYDVKM. CDR3 nucleotides: TGTGCCAGCAGTTTACTACAGTCTGGAAACACCATATATTTT. It specifies CASSLLQSGNTIYF.

J is TRBJ2-7 and V is TRBV19; 8 nucleotides match TRBD2. Germline V gene data show CDR1 as LNHDA and CDR2 as SQIVND (reference sequence). Losses at the gene ends were 1 base for V and 6 bases for J; bases not matched to a gene: 8. The CDR3 has 15 residues. Here the CDR3 DNA reads TGTGCCAGTAGTATAGGGGGGACTAGTCTCTCCGAGCAGTACTTC. Translated, it gives CASSIGGTSLSEQYF. The complete variable domain, with remaining parts taken from reference TRBV19 and TRBJ2-7, reads DGGITQSPKYLFRKEGQNVTLSCEQNLNHDAMYWYRQDPGQGLRLIYYSQIVNDFQKGDIAEGYSVSREKKESFPLTVTSAQKNPTAFYLCASSIGGTSLSEQYFGPGTRLTVT.

The V call is TRBV5-1, the J call TRBJ1-6; 11 bases are a match to TRBD1. J was trimmed by 10 bases and V by 2 bases; bases with no gene match: 5. Germline loops: CDR1 SGHRS, CDR2 YFSETQ. The CDR3 spans 15 residues. CDR3 amino acids: CASSLSGTGGSPLHF. The CDR3 DNA reads TGCGCCAGCAGCTTATCCGGGACAGGGGGATCACCCCTCCACTTT.

This chain uses TRBV28 with TRBJ2-1; possibly TRBD1 for D (6 bases). Trimming removed 1 base at V and 10 bases at J, with 23 bases between. The CDR3 totals 17 residues. Germline CDR1 reads MDHEN; CDR2 reads SYDVKM. The CDR3 here is CASSLFTRDRPRGEQFF. The CDR3 DNA is TGTGCCAGCAGTTTATTCACCCGGGACCGCCCCAGGGGAGAGCAGTTCTTC.

In DNA form, the CDR3 reads TGTGCCAGCAGCTGGCCGGACAGGGACCGAAGGTACTATGGCTACACCTTC. Translating it yields CASSWPDRDRRYYGYTF. The J gene is TRBJ1-2, the V gene TRBV12-1; the listed D gene, TRBD1, was not tested against the DNA. TRBV12-1 is labeled a pseudogene. This CDR3 contains 17 residues.

Concerning this clone itself: This sample also contains other DNA sequences that code for the same CDR3. The gene calls are TRBV28 and TRBJ2-7; 8 bases map to TRBD1. Germline V CDR1 and CDR2: MDHEN, SYDVKM. Trimming took 3 bases from V and 4 from J; bases not matched to a gene: 5. CDR3 size: 14 residues. The CDR3 DNA sequence: TGTGCCAGCAGTTTCCCCGGGACAGGATACGAGCAGTACTTC. Translation: CASSFPGTGYEQYF.

The V and J genes are TRBV25-1 and TRBJ2-2; 8 nucleotides align to TRBD1. Germline loops: CDR1 MGHDK, CDR2 SYGVNS. This CDR3 region has 16 residues. Losses at the gene ends were 1 base for V and 0 bases for J; bases not matched to a gene: 1. Written as DNA, the CDR3 is TGTGCCAGCAGTGAATGGGGACAGGCGAACACCGGGGAGCTGTTTTTT. It encodes CASSEWGQANTGELFF.

This rearrangement joins TRBV7-3 to TRBJ2-1; 8 bases agree with TRBD2. This CDR3 is 15 amino acids long. Germline CDR1 reads SGHTA; CDR2 reads FQGTGA. The J segment lost 3 bases and the V segment lost 5 bases, leaving 6 bases of the junction unmatched. CDR3 sequence: CASSMEREIYNEQFF. In DNA, the CDR3 is TGTGCCAGCAGCATGGAGCGGGAGATCTACAATGAGCAGTTCTTC.

The chain is built from TRBV3-1 (or the pseudogene TRBV3-2) and TRBJ1-2; TRBD1 is a possible D gene (6 bases). V gave up 4 bases and J gave up 5 bases, with 17 bases separating them. In germline, CDR1 is LGHDT, CDR2 YNNKEL (reference sequence). This CDR3 spans 15 amino acids. The CDR3 DNA reads as TGTGCCAGCAGCCCTGACAGGTTTGTAGGATATGGCTACACCTTC. Its protein product is CASSPDRFVGYGYTF.

The genes are TRBV29-1 and TRBJ2-7; no clear D gene. The V gene lost 7 bases and the J gene lost 7 bases, with 11 bases spanning the gap. This CDR3 spans 10 amino acids. The germline gives CDR1 SQVTM, CDR2 ANQGSEA. CDR3 amino acids: CSALLREQYF. CDR3 DNA: TGCAGCGCCCTTTTGAGAGAGCAGTACTTC.

This chain connects TRBV10-2 to TRBJ1-3; D gene ambiguous. V gave up 6 bases and J gave up 0 bases, with 12 bases separating them. CDR3 length: 15 amino acids. The germline CDR1 and CDR2 sequences are WSHSY and SAAADI. The CDR3 nucleotides read TGCGCCAGCAGGGCAGGTGATCTCTCTGGAAACACCATATATTTT. Its translation: CASRAGDLSGNTIYF.

The chain is built from TRBV3-1 (or the pseudogene TRBV3-2) and TRBJ2-7; D is perhaps TRBD2 (5 bases). Trimming removed 3 bases at V and 3 bases at J, with 12 bases between. Germline CDR1 is LGHDT and CDR2 is YNNKEL (reference sequence). The CDR3 contains 14 residues. CDR3 sequence: CASSHGMRSYEQYF. DNA of the CDR3: TGTGCCAGCAGCCACGGGATGAGAAGCTACGAGCAGTACTTC.

The chain employs TRBV24-1 and TRBJ2-5; 8 bases agree with TRBD2. The CDR3 has 11 amino acids. Per germline, CDR1 KGHDR and CDR2 SFDVKD. V was clipped by 6 bases and J by 10 bases; unmatched bases: 3. CDR3 DNA sequence: TGTGCCACCAGTCTTAGCGGGATCCAGTACTTC. Its translation: CATSLSGIQYF.

Here the CDR3 reads CAWSVGQGLHEQYF. CDR3 in DNA: TGTGCCTGGAGTGTCGGACAGGGACTCCACGAGCAGTACTTC. This chain connects TRBV30 to TRBJ2-7; 8 bases are a match to TRBD1. From germline, CDR1 is GTSNPN and CDR2 SVGIG (reference sequence). This CDR3 region has 14 residues. V dropped 0 bases and J dropped 5; count of bases not matched to a gene: 6.

The genes are TRBV2 and TRBJ1-1, with D uncertain. CDR1 and CDR2 (germline): SNHLY, FYNNEI. The CDR3 runs to 12 residues. Trimming removed 6 bases at V and 3 bases at J, with 8 bases between. CDR3 DNA: TGTGCCAGCAGGGCGGATCACACTGAAGCTTTCTTT. The encoded protein is CASRADHTEAFF.

The chain couples TRBV28 to TRBJ2-5; maybe TRBD2 (6 bases). The CDR3 consists of 17 residues. Per germline, CDR1 MDHEN and CDR2 SYDVKM. Trimming pared 3 bases from V and 1 base from J, leaving 18 bases between. Here the CDR3 reads CASSFVMDGRSQETQYF. The CDR3, as DNA: TGTGCCAGCAGTTTTGTCATGGACGGGAGATCCCAAGAGACCCAGTACTTC.

The V call is TRBV3-1 (or the pseudogene TRBV3-2), the J call TRBJ1-1; D gene uncertain. Trimming left V 6 bases short and J 0 bases short, with 14 bases between. This CDR3 is built from 15 residues. CDR1 is LGHDT, CDR2 YNNKEL, per germline (reference sequence). The chain's CDR3 is CASRSTAGVNTEAFF. In DNA, the CDR3 is TGTGCCAGCAGATCCACGGCTGGAGTGAACACTGAAGCTTTCTTT.

The CDR3 region has the DNA TGCAGTGCGGGACAGGTGTACGAGCAGTACTTC. Translating it yields CSAGQVYEQYF. This chain joins TRBV20-1 and TRBJ2-7; 8 bases align to TRBD1. Germline values: CDR1 DFQATT, CDR2 SNEGSKA (reference sequence). The CDR3 runs 11 residues. Trimming cost V 6 bases and J 4 bases; bases outside gene matches: 2.